This T cell receptor (beta chain) was captured in a study of T cell responses to AZD1222 COVID-19 vaccine. Study-level findings and limits: Females outnumbered males among donors, who were mostly white British; clonal diversity was possibly underestimated.

In the case of this clone: No antigen is known for it.

The repertoire was sequenced with immunoSEQ multiplex PCR; TCRdb's copy has only in-frame clones and lacks some. The sample comprises approximately 210,000 clones, less than 95% of which are singletons, and about 1.5% rests with the top ten. Germline CDR1 reads SGHRS; CDR2 reads YFSETQ. Trimming removed 6 bases at V and 4 bases at J, with 10 bases between. The CDR3 runs 13 residues. The V and J genes are TRBV5-1 and TRBJ1-4; D is uncertain. This material consisted of peripheral blood, taken 28 days after the second dose of the MenACWY control vaccine. This TCR came from an adult who received the MenACWY meningococcal vaccine as a control. This CDR3 is CASTAFGNEKLFF. CDR3 nucleotides: TGCGCCAGCACAGCTTTCGGTAATGAAAAACTGTTTTTT.